The 3 T cell receptor beta chains below were found in one sample sequenced in a study of metastatic and nonmetastatic thyroid tumors. TCRdb ran MiXCR on the PCR reads. Altogether roughly 65,000 clones are present, around 14% being singletons, with the ten largest covering under 8%. No treatment of any kind had been given to any patient before thyroid surgery. The specimen sequenced was blood. These TCRs come from a male donor with papillary thyroid cancer or a benign thyroid nodule (not recorded which). Some clones in this sample may be carry-over from other donors' samples.

In the case of this clone: This sequence may be a read error, since a much larger clone differs from it by one base. V is TRBV6-1 and J is TRBJ1-4; D unresolved. The V gene's germline CDR1 is MNHNS and CDR2 SASEGT. The CDR3 covers 16 residues. Trimming removed 2 bases at V and 0 bases at J, with 10 bases between. CDR3 nucleotide sequence: TGTGCCAGCAGTGAAAGACATTTCTCAACTAATGAAAAACTGTTTTTT. This encodes CASSERHFSTNEKLFF.

This clone was found many times. The CDR3 DNA is TGCGCCAGCAGCCAAGAAAGGCCGGGAGGAGCTAACTATGGCTACACCTTC. The encoded protein is CASSQERPGGANYGYTF. The chain joins TRBV4-3 to TRBJ1-2; D remains ambiguous. Trimming pared 0 bases from V and 0 bases from J, leaving 14 bases between. Germline lookup yields CDR1 LGHNA and CDR2 YSLEER. The CDR3 has 17 residues.

This clone was seen at least ten times. This may come from a read error, since a much larger clone is one base off. J is TRBJ2-2 and V is TRBV11-2; TRBD2 is a possible D gene (6 bases). Germline values: CDR1 SGHAT, CDR2 FQNNGV. The CDR3 is made up of 13 amino acids. In DNA, the CDR3 is TGTGCCAGCAGCTTAAGCCCCGCCGGGGGGCTGTTTTTT. Amino acid sequence: CASSLSPAGGLFF.